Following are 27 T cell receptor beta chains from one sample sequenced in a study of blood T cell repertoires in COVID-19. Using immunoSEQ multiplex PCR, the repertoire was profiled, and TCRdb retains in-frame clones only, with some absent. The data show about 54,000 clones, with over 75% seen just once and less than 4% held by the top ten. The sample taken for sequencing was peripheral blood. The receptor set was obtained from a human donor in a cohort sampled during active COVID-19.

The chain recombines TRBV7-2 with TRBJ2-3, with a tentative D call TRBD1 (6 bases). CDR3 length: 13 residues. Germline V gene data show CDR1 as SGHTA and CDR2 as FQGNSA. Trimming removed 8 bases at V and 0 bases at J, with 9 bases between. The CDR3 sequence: CASGDTSTDTQYF. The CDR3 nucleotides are TGTGCCAGCGGGGACACAAGCACAGATACGCAGTATTTT. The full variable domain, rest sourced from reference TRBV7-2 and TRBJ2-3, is GAGVSQSPSNKVTEKGKDVELRCDPISGHTALYWYRQSLGQGLEFLIYFQGNSAPDKSGLPSDRFSAERTGGSVSTLTIQRTQQEDSAVYLCASGDTSTDTQYFGPGTRLTVL.

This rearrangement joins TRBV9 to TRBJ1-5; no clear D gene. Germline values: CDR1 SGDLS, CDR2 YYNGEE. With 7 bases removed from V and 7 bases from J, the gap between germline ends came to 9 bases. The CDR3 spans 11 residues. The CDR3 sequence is CASGQSQPQHF. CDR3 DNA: TGTGCCAGCGGGCAGAGCCAGCCCCAGCATTTT.

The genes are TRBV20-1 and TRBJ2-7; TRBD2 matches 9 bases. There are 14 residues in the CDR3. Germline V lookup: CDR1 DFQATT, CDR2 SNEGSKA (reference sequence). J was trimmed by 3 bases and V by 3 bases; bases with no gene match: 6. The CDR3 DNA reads TGCAGTGCTAGTTTTGCGGGAGGGGTCTACGAGCAGTACTTC. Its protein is CSASFAGGVYEQYF.

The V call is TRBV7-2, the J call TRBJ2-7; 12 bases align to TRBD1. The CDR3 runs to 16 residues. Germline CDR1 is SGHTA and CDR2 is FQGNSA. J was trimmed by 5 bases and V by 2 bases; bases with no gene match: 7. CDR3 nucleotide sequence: TGTGCCAGCAGCTTAAAAAGCGGGACAGGGGGCCACGAGCAGTACTTC. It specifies CASSLKSGTGGHEQYF.

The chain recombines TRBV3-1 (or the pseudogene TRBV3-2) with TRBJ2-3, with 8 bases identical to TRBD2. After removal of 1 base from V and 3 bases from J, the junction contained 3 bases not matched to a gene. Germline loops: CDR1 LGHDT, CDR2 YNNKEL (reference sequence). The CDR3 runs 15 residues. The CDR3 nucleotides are TGTGCCAGCAGCCAAGGCGGGAGGAGGACAGATACGCAGTATTTT. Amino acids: CASSQGGRRTDTQYF.

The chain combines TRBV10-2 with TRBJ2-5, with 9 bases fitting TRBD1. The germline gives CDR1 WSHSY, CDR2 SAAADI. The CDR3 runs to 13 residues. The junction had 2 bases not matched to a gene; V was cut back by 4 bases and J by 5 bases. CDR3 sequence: CASSGDRVETQYF. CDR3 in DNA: TGCGCCAGCAGTGGGGACAGGGTGGAGACCCAGTACTTC.

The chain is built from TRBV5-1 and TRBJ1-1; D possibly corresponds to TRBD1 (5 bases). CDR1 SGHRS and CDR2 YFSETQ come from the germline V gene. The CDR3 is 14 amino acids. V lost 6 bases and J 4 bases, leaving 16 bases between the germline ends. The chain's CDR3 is CASTPGVRVTEAFF. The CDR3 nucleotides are TGCGCCAGCACCCCGGGGGTCCGCGTCACTGAAGCTTTCTTT. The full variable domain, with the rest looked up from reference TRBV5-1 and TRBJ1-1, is KAGVTQTPRYLIKTRGQQVTLSCSPISGHRSVSWYQQTPGQGLQFLFEYFSETQRNKGNFPGRFSGRQFSNSRSEMNVSTLELGDSALYLCASTPGVRVTEAFFGQGTRLTVV.

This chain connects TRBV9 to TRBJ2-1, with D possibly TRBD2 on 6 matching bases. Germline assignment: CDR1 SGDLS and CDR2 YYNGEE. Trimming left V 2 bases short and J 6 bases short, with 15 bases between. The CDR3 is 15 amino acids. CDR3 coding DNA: TGTGCCAGCAGCGTTGGGCGGGGCCCCTCCAATGAGCAGTTCTTC. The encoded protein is CASSVGRGPSNEQFF.

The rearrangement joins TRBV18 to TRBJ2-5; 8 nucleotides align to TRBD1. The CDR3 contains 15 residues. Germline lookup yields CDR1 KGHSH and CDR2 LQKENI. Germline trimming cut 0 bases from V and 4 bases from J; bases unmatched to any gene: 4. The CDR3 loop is CASSPPSGQGETQYF. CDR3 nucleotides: TGTGCCAGCTCACCACCATCCGGACAGGGAGAGACCCAGTACTTC.

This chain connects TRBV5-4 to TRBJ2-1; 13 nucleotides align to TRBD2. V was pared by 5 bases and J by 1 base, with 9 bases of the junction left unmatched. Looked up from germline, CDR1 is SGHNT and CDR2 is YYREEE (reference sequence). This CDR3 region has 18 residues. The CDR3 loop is CASSSGTSGATSYNEQFF. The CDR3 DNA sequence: TGTGCCAGCAGTTCCGGGACTAGCGGGGCTACATCCTACAATGAGCAGTTCTTC.

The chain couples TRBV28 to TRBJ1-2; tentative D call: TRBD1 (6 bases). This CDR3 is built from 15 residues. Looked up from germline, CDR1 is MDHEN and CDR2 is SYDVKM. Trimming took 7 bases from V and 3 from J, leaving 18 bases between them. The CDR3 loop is CASITQGGGYYGYTF. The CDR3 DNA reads TGTGCCAGCATTACACAGGGTGGAGGTTACTATGGCTACACCTTC.

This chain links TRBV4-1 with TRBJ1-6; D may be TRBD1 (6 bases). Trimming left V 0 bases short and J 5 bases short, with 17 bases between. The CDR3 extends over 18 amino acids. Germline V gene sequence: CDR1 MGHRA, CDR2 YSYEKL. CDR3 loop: CASSQDGTQPINNSPLHF. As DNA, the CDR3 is TGCGCCAGCAGCCAAGACGGGACACAACCAATAAATAATTCACCCCTCCACTTT.

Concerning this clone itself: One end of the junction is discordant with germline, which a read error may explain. CDR3 bases: TGCAGTGTCAGGGGATCCGGGACCGCGGCGTTT. It is translated as CSVRGSGTAAF. The V and J genes are TRBV20-1 and TRBJ1-4; TRBD1 is a possible D gene (6 bases). This CDR3 contains 11 residues. From germline, CDR1 is DFQATT and CDR2 SNEGSKA (reference sequence).

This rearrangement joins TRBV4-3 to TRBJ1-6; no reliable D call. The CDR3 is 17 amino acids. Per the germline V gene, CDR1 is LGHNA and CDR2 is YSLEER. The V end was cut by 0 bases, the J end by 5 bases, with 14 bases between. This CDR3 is CASSQDRARGNNSPLHF. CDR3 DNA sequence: TGCGCCAGCAGCCAAGATCGGGCCCGAGGGAATAATTCACCCCTCCACTTT.

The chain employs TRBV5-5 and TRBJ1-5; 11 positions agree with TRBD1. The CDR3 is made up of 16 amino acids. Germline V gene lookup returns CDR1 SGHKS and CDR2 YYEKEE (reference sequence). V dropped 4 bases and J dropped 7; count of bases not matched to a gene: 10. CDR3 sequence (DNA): TGTGCCAGCAGCCCCAGGACAGGGGGCGCCGGACAGCCCCAGCATTTT. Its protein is CASSPRTGGAGQPQHF.

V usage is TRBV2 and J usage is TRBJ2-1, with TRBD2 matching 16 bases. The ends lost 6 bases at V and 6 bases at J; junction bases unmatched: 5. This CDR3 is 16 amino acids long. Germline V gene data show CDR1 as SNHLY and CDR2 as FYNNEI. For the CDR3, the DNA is TGTGCCAGCAGCGGGACTAGCGGGGGGGGGAGCAATGAGCAGTTCTTC. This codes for CASSGTSGGGSNEQFF.

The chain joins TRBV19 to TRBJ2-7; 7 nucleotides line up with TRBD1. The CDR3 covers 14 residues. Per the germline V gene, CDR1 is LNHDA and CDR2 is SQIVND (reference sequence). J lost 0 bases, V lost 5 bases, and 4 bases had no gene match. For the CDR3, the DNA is TGTGCCAGTAGTGGACAGGCTAGCTCCTACGAGCAGTACTTC. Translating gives CASSGQASSYEQYF. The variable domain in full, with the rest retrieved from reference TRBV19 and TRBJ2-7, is DGGITQSPKYLFRKEGQNVTLSCEQNLNHDAMYWYRQDPGQGLRLIYYSQIVNDFQKGDIAEGYSVSREKKESFPLTVTSAQKNPTAFYLCASSGQASSYEQYFGPGTRLTVT.

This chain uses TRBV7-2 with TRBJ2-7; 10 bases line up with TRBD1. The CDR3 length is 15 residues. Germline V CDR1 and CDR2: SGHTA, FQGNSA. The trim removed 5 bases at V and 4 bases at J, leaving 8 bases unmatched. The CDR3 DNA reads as TGTGCCAGCAGCCTCAGGGGACAGGGGTCTTACGAGCAGTACTTC. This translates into CASSLRGQGSYEQYF. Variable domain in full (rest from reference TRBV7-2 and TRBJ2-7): GAGVSQSPSNKVTEKGKDVELRCDPISGHTALYWYRQSLGQGLEFLIYFQGNSAPDKSGLPSDRFSAERTGGSVSTLTIQRTQQEDSAVYLCASSLRGQGSYEQYFGPGTRLTVT.

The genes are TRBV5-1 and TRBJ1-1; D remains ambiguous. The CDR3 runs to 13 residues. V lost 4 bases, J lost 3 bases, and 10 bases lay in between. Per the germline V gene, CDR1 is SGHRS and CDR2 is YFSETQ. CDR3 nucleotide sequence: TGCGCCAGCAGCCCCACGGGTGACACTGAAGCTTTCTTT. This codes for CASSPTGDTEAFF.

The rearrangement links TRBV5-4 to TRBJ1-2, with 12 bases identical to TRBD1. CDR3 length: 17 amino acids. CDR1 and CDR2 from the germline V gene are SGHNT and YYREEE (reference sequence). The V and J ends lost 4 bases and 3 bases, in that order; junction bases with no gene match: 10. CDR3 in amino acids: CASSLRDRGRLDYGYTF. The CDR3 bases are TGTGCCAGCAGCCTCCGGGACAGGGGGCGCCTGGACTATGGCTACACCTTC. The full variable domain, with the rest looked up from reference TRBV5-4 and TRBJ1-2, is ETGVTQSPTHLIKTRGQQVTLRCSSQSGHNTVSWYQQALGQGPQFIFQYYREEENGRGNFPPRFSGLQFPNYSSELNVNALELDDSALYLCASSLRDRGRLDYGYTFGSGTRLTVV.

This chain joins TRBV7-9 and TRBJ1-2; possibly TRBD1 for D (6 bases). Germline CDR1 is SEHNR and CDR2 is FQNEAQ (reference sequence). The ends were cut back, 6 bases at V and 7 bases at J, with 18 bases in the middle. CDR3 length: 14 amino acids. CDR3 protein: CASRPDVTGLGYTF. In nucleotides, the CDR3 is TGTGCCAGCAGGCCGGACGTGACAGGACTTGGCTACACCTTC.

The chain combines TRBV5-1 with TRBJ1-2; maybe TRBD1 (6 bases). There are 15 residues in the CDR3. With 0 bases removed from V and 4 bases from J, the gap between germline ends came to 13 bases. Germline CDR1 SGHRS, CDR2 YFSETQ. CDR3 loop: CASSLEGVGSYGYTF. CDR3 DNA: TGCGCCAGCAGCTTGGAGGGGGTTGGATCCTATGGCTACACCTTC.

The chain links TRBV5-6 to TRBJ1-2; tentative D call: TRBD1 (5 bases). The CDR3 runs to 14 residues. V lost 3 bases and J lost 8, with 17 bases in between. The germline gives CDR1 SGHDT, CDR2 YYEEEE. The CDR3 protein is CASSYNDQGGGYTF. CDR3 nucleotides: TGTGCCAGCAGCTACAACGACCAGGGAGGCGGCTACACCTTC. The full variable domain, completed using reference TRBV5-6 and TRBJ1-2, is DAGVTQSPTHLIKTRGQQVTLRCSPKSGHDTVSWYQQALGQGPQFIFQYYEEEERQRGNFPDRFSGHQFPNYSSELNVNALLLGDSALYLCASSYNDQGGGYTFGSGTRLTVV.

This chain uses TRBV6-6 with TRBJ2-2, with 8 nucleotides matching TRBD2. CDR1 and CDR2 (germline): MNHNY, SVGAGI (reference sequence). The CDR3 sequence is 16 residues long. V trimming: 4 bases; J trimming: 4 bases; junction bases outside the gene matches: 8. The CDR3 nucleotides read TGTGCCAGCAGTTCAAGAGCGGGAGAGGGCACCGGGGAGCTGTTTTTT. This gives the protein CASSSRAGEGTGELFF.

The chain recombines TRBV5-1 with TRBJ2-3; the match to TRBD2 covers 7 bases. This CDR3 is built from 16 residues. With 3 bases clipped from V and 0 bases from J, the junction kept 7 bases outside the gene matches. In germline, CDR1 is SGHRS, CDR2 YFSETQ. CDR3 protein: CASSSSWGGSTDTQYF. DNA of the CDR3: TGCGCCAGCAGCTCCTCCTGGGGGGGTAGCACAGATACGCAGTATTTT.

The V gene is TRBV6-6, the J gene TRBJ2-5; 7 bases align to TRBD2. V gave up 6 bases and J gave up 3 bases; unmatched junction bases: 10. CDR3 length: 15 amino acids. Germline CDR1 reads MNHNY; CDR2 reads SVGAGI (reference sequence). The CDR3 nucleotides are TGTGCCAGCAGACCTCCATGGGAGGGCGAAGAGACCCAGTACTTC. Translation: CASRPPWEGEETQYF.

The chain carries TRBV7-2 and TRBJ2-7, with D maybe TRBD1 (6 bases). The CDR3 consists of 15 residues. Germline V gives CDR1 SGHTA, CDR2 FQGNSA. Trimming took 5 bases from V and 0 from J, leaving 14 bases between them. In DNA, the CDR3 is TGTGCCAGCAGCGTGGGACACGGAGTCTCCTACGAGCAGTACTTC. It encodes CASSVGHGVSYEQYF.